The rows below give T cell receptor beta chains drawn from one sample of a study of blood T cell repertoires in COVID-19. The assay was immunoSEQ multiplex PCR, and TCRdb's table has in-frame clones only and misses some. The data show around 200,000 clones, approximately 84% seen once. Specimen: PBMCs or T cells enriched from blood (not recorded which). These receptors were collected from a woman younger than 45 who had recovered from COVID-19. The CDR3 runs from the conserved cysteine through the conserved F or W. The D gene is left open where the match is weak. Only part of the rows carry a size: once, few, many, or a class if the clone is expanded.

>TRBJ2-6|TRBV15|19|.|TRBD1
CATSRDNQGATSGANVLTF
TGTGCCACCAGCAGAGATAATCAGGGGGCGACCTCTGGGGCCAACGTCCTGACTTTC
>TRBJ1-1|TRBV6-5|13|once|.
CASSQGTNTEAFF
TGTGCCAGCAGCCAGGGAACCAACACTGAGGCTTTCTTT
>TRBJ2-1|TRBV12-3/TRBV12-4|11|few|.
CASSYRVEQFF
TGTGCCAGCAGTTACAGGGTTGAGCAGTTCTTC
>TRBJ1-1|TRBV25-1|15|.|.
CASSEWQGTNTEAFF
TGTGCCAGCAGTGAATGGCAGGGGACGAACACTGAAGCTTTCTTT
>TRBJ1-3|TRBV19|14|.|.
CASSIVASGNTIYF
TGTGCCAGTAGTATAGTGGCATCTGGAAACACCATATATTTT
>TRBJ1-1|TRBV6-5|13|.|.
CATSKGRNTEAFF
TGTGCCACCTCTAAGGGGCGAAACACTGAAGCTTTCTTT
>TRBJ2-1|TRBV6-5|14|.|.
CASTPGGGRNEQFF
TGTGCCAGCACCCCAGGAGGGGGCAGAAATGAGCAGTTCTTC
>TRBJ1-5|TRBV6-6|15|.|.
CASSFQGGGNQPQHF
TGTGCCAGCAGTTTCCAGGGTGGAGGCAATCAGCCCCAGCATTTT
>TRBJ2-1|TRBV5-1|16|.|.
CASSLADQGREAEQFF
TGCGCCAGCAGCTTGGCCGACCAAGGCAGGGAGGCTGAGCAGTTCTTC
>TRBJ2-5|TRBV11-2|19|once|TRBD2
CASSPGTSGSINSGETQYF
TGTGCCAGCAGCCCTGGGACTAGCGGGAGCATTAACTCGGGGGAGACCCAGTACTTC
>TRBJ1-5|TRBV5-1|18|.|TRBD1
CASSLGDRQGAGNQPQHF
TGCGCCAGCAGCTTGGGCGATAGACAGGGAGCAGGTAATCAGCCCCAGCATTTT
>TRBJ2-1|TRBV10-1|12|medium-sized|.
CASSRGTAEQFF
TGCGCCAGCAGCCGGGGGACAGCTGAGCAGTTCTTC
>TRBJ2-7|TRBV18|14|.|TRBD2
CASSPALADPEQYF
TGTGCCAGCTCACCGGCACTAGCGGATCCCGAGCAGTACTTC
>TRBJ1-5|TRBV28|13|once|.
CASNPPEGLAQHF
TGTGCCAGCAATCCCCCCGAGGGTTTGGCCCAGCATTTT